These 7 T cell receptor beta chains were all obtained from the same sample, sequenced in a study of blood T cell repertoires in COVID-19. Here immunoSEQ multiplex PCR was the method, and the copy in TCRdb shows in-frame clones only, minus some. The sample lists 170,000 or so clones; around 87% were seen once. Sequenced material: peripheral blood. Receptors originate from a woman aged 18-35 years who had recovered from COVID-19.

J is TRBJ1-2 and V is TRBV27; D is possibly TRBD1 (5 bases). Germline CDR1 and CDR2: MNHEY and SMNVEV (reference sequence). The CDR3 length is 14 residues. V was pared by 5 bases and J by 1 base, with 11 bases between. CDR3 sequence: CASSAAGLNYGYTF. CDR3 sequence (DNA): TGTGCCAGCAGTGCGGCGGGGCTTAACTATGGCTACACCTTC.

Regarding this clone: Other DNA sequences of this sample code for an identical CDR3. The V and J genes are TRBV13 and TRBJ2-1; D gene ambiguous. This CDR3 region has 11 residues. Germline CDR1 PRHDT, CDR2 FYEKMQ (reference sequence). V lost 2 bases and J lost 8, with 4 bases in between. In DNA, the CDR3 is TGTGCCAGCAGCTTATCGGATGAGCAGTTCTTC. Residues: CASSLSDEQFF.

This chain links TRBV28 with TRBJ2-3, with TRBD2 matching over 12 bases. This CDR3 is 16 amino acids long. CDR1 and CDR2 from the germline V gene are MDHEN and SYDVKM. V trimming: 6 bases; J trimming: 6 bases; junction bases outside the gene matches: 10. In DNA form, the CDR3 reads TGTGCCAGCAGAACCGATCTAGCGGGGGGGCCGGATACGCAGTATTTT. This translates into CASRTDLAGGPDTQYF.

The chain is built from TRBV9 and TRBJ1-2, with D uncertain. Germline V lookup: CDR1 SGDLS, CDR2 YYNGEE. With 4 bases removed from V and 0 bases from J, the gap between germline ends came to 10 bases. This CDR3 is 14 amino acids long. The CDR3: CASSPGGTNYGYTF. In nucleotides, the CDR3 is TGTGCCAGCAGCCCCGGAGGGACTAACTATGGCTACACCTTC.

This chain connects TRBV25-1 to TRBJ1-1; D unresolved. V lost 7 bases to trimming and J lost 7 bases, with 13 bases between them. The CDR3 has 12 residues. Germline V lookup: CDR1 MGHDK, CDR2 SYGVNS. The CDR3 loop is CASTSEALEAFF. Written as DNA, the CDR3 is TGTGCCAGCACATCGGAGGCCCTTGAAGCTTTCTTT. The variable domain in full, completed from reference TRBV25-1 and TRBJ1-1, reads EADIYQTPRYLVIGTGKKITLECSQTMGHDKMYWYQQDPGMELHLIHYSYGVNSTEKGDLSSESTVSRIRTEHFPLTLESARPSHTSQYLCASTSEALEAFFGQGTRLTVV.

V usage is TRBV18 and J usage is TRBJ2-7; 7 bases are a match to TRBD1. This CDR3 has 14 amino acids. Germline V gene lookup returns CDR1 KGHSH and CDR2 LQKENI. Losses at the gene ends were 0 bases for V and 1 base for J; bases not matched to a gene: 0. This chain's CDR3 is CASSPPGQSYEQYF. The CDR3 nucleotides are TGTGCCAGCTCACCACCGGGACAGTCCTACGAGCAGTACTTC.

This rearrangement joins TRBV19 to TRBJ2-1; 8 bases agree with TRBD2. V gave up 8 bases and J gave up 6 bases; unmatched junction bases: 15. Germline CDR1 and CDR2: LNHDA and SQIVND (reference sequence). The CDR3 length is 16 residues. The CDR3 bases are TGTGCCAGTTCGGACGGGGGGGCCTTAGCCTCCAATGAGCAGTTCTTC. This codes for CASSDGGALASNEQFF.